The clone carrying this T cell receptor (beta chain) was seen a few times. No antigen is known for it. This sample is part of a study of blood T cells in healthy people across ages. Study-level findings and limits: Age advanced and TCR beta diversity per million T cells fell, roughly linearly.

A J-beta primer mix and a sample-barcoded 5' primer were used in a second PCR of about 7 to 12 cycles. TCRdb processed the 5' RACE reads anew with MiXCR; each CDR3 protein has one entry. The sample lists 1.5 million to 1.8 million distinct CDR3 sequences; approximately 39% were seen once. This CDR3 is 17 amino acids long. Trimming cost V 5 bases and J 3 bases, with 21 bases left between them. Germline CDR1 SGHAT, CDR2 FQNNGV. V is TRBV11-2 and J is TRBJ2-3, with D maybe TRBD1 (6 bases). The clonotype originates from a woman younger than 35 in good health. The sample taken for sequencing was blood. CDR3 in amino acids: CASSPLPTGFRTDTQYF. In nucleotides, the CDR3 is TGTGCCAGCAGCCCACTACCCACAGGGTTCAGGACAGATACGCAGTATTTT. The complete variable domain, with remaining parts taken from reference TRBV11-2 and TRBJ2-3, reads EAGVAQSPRYKIIEKRQSVAFWCNPISGHATLYWYQQILGQGPKLLIQFQNNGVVDDSQLPKDRFSAERLKGVDSTLKIQPAKLEDSAVYLCASSPLPTGFRTDTQYFGPGTRLTVL.